These 28 T cell receptor beta chains share one sample of origin, sequenced in a study of blood T cell repertoires in COVID-19. This table comes from immunoSEQ multiplex PCR, and its TCRdb copy is limited to in-frame clones, with some not included. The data contain some 70,000 clones, more than 70% of them singletons. The sequenced material came from peripheral blood. The receptors originated from a man between 50 and 59 years old with active COVID-19.

This chain uses TRBV5-8 with TRBJ1-2; 8 bases line up with TRBD1. J lost 6 bases, V lost 2 bases, and 3 bases had no gene match. Germline V gives CDR1 SGHTS, CDR2 YDEGEE. The CDR3 loop spans 13 amino acids. DNA for the CDR3: TGTGCCAGCAGCTTACGGACAGGGAATGGCTACACCTTC. It yields the protein CASSLRTGNGYTF. The whole variable domain, remainder taken from reference TRBV5-8 and TRBJ1-2, is EAGVTQSPTHLIKTRGQQATLRCSPISGHTSVYWYQQALGLGLQFLLWYDEGEERNRGNFPPRFSGRQFPNYSSELNVNALELEDSALYLCASSLRTGNGYTFGSGTRLTVV.

J is TRBJ1-1 and V is TRBV28, with unresolved D. Deletions cut 5 bases from V and 4 bases from J, with 20 bases between. There are 16 residues in the CDR3. CDR1 MDHEN and CDR2 SYDVKM come from the germline V gene. The CDR3 here is CASSSTGSPGGTEAFF. CDR3 bases: TGTGCCAGCAGTAGTACCGGGTCCCCTGGAGGCACTGAAGCTTTCTTT.

The chain's CDR3 is CASSQGTSGLQETQYF. CDR3 nucleotide sequence: TGTGCCAGCAGCCAAGGGACTAGCGGATTACAAGAGACCCAGTACTTC. J is TRBJ2-5 and V is TRBV3-1 (or the pseudogene TRBV3-2); TRBD2 matches at 10 bases. The CDR3 runs 16 residues. J gave up 2 bases and V 1 base, and 4 bases lay outside the gene matches. CDR1 and CDR2 from the germline V gene are LGHDT and YNNKEL (reference sequence).

In DNA form, the CDR3 reads TGTGCCAGCACTCTTAACAGGGAAGTTTATTCACCCCTCCACTTT. Its protein product is CASTLNREVYSPLHF. The rearrangement links TRBV6-5 to TRBJ1-6, with D perhaps TRBD1 (6 bases). Looked up from germline, CDR1 is MNHEY and CDR2 is SVGAGI. The CDR3 consists of 15 residues. Between the trimmed V and J ends, which lost 7 bases and 8 bases, there was a span of 18 bases.

V usage is TRBV7-9 and J usage is TRBJ2-7; no clear D gene. The CDR3 has 15 amino acids. Trimming shortened V by 0 bases and J by 1 base, and 10 bases separated the two germline ends. Looked up from germline, CDR1 is SEHNR and CDR2 is FQNEAQ (reference sequence). In nucleotides, the CDR3 is TGTGCCAGCAGCTTAGCGGGCAGACCTTCCTACGAGCAGTACTTC. This translates into CASSLAGRPSYEQYF.

This chain connects TRBV4-1 to TRBJ2-7; 9 bases line up with TRBD1. The CDR3 contains 14 residues. Germline trimming cut 4 bases from V and 6 bases from J; bases unmatched to any gene: 7. CDR1 and CDR2 (germline): MGHRA, YSYEKL. This chain's CDR3 is CASSPGTGLAEQYF. The CDR3 nucleotides read TGCGCCAGCAGCCCCGGGACAGGGCTCGCCGAGCAGTACTTC.

The chain links TRBV24-1 to TRBJ2-1; D is unclear. This CDR3 is 14 amino acids long. From germline, CDR1 is KGHDR and CDR2 SFDVKD. V was clipped by 0 bases and J by 7 bases, with 9 bases between them. Here the CDR3 reads CATSDLQSRNEQFF. The CDR3 coding sequence is TGTGCCACCAGTGATTTGCAAAGTAGAAATGAGCAGTTCTTC.

The rearrangement links TRBV9 to TRBJ2-2; 10 bases fit TRBD2. Germline values: CDR1 SGDLS, CDR2 YYNGEE. The CDR3 totals 17 residues. V shed 0 bases, J shed 4 bases, and the junction held 6 bases outside the gene matches. CDR3 in DNA: TGTGCCAGCAGCGTAGCTGCCAGCGGGAGGGCCACCGGGGAGCTGTTTTTT. This translates into CASSVAASGRATGELFF.

This sequence joins TRBV12-3 or TRBV12-4 and TRBJ2-5; possibly TRBD1 for D (6 bases). The CDR3 spans 13 residues. Trimming left V 3 bases short and J 5 bases short, with 10 bases between. CDR3 DNA: TGTGCCAGCAGTTTCGTCAGGGGCGAGACCCAGTACTTC. The encoded protein is CASSFVRGETQYF.

The gene calls are TRBV5-4 and TRBJ2-7; D possibly corresponds to TRBD1 (5 bases). The V gene lost 4 bases and the J gene lost 7 bases, with 15 bases spanning the gap. In germline, CDR1 is SGHNT, CDR2 YYREEE (reference sequence). CDR3 length: 13 residues. For the CDR3, the DNA is TGTGCCAGCAGCCATTGGGGCGATAGAGAGCAGTACTTC. It yields the protein CASSHWGDREQYF. Filled out from reference TRBV5-4 and TRBJ2-7, the complete variable domain reads ETGVTQSPTHLIKTRGQQVTLRCSSQSGHNTVSWYQQALGQGPQFIFQYYREEENGRGNFPPRFSGLQFPNYSSELNVNALELDDSALYLCASSHWGDREQYFGPGTRLTVT.

This clone was counted between two and nine times. The rearrangement links TRBV7-9 to TRBJ2-7; D is possibly TRBD2 (5 bases). CDR1 SEHNR and CDR2 FQNEAQ come from the germline V gene (reference sequence). With 2 bases removed from V and 0 bases from J, the gap between germline ends came to 8 bases. The length of the CDR3 is 14 residues. The CDR3 DNA is TGTGCCAGCAGCTTAACGGGAATCTCCTACGAGCAGTACTTC. This encodes CASSLTGISYEQYF.

On this clone itself: The DNA is omitted, as the CDR3 cannot be located on it reliably, and the CDR3 follows TCRdb's listing. The chain has TRBV28 and TRBJ2-1; the D call TRBD1 from the table was never checked on the DNA. Germline V lookup: CDR1 MDHEN, CDR2 SYDVKM. The CDR3 spans 15 residues, counting both ends. The CDR3 loop is CASSTSDRVGNEQFF.

The rearrangement links TRBV28 to TRBJ1-2; 7 bases match TRBD1. CDR1 is MDHEN, CDR2 SYDVKM, per germline. J lost 5 bases, V lost 3 bases, and 12 bases had no gene match. The CDR3 runs to 16 residues. The CDR3 DNA follows: TGTGCCAGCAGTTTTCGCATAGACAGGGCGCAATATGGCTACACCTTC. Amino acids: CASSFRIDRAQYGYTF.

The genes are TRBV6-2 or TRBV6-3 and TRBJ2-7, with a weak D call TRBD1 (5 bases). The CDR3 extends over 14 amino acids. V lost 6 bases, J lost 11 bases, and 23 bases lay in between. Germline lookup yields CDR1 MNHEY and CDR2 SVGEGT. The CDR3 sequence: CASSQRRTTLNKYF. The CDR3, as DNA: TGTGCCAGCAGCCAGAGAAGGACAACTTTAAATAAGTACTTC.

This chain connects TRBV3-1 (or the pseudogene TRBV3-2) to TRBJ1-1; perhaps TRBD1 as D (6 bases). V was trimmed by 0 bases and J by 12 bases, leaving 26 bases between them. Germline CDR1 and CDR2: LGHDT and YNNKEL (reference sequence). The CDR3 has 17 amino acids. CDR3 in DNA: TGTGCCAGCAGCCAAGAAATTAGGGGGGGCAAGGTACTCCAACCTTTCTTT. This encodes CASSQEIRGGKVLQPFF.

This clone showed up just once. V and J are TRBV4-1 and TRBJ2-6, with a tentative D call TRBD1 (5 bases). Germline V gene lookup returns CDR1 MGHRA and CDR2 YSYEKL. V dropped 3 bases and J dropped 0 bases, with 24 bases sitting between them. There are 21 residues in the CDR3. CDR3: CASSQTRRDSLLVSGANVLTF. The CDR3 nucleotides are TGCGCCAGCAGCCAGACGAGACGCGACAGTCTCTTAGTCTCTGGGGCCAACGTCCTGACTTTC.

The V call is TRBV7-6, the J call TRBJ1-6; 9 nucleotides align to TRBD1. CDR1 SGHVS and CDR2 FNYEAQ come from the germline V gene. Trimming took 5 bases from V and 7 from J; bases not matched to a gene: 6. The CDR3 is 15 amino acids. CDR3 DNA: TGTGCCAGCAGCCGTCGGACAGGGGAGAATTCACCCCTCCACTTT. Translated, it gives CASSRRTGENSPLHF.

The chain uses TRBV5-4 and TRBJ2-7; TRBD2 might be the D (6 bases). Trimming removed 4 bases at V and 4 bases at J, with 15 bases between. The germline V gene encodes CDR1 SGHNT and CDR2 YYREEE (reference sequence). The CDR3 extends over 14 amino acids. CDR3 in amino acids: CASSSSYGSYEQYF. Written as DNA, the CDR3 is TGTGCCAGCAGCAGTAGTTACGGGAGTTACGAGCAGTACTTC.

The chain is built from TRBV7-9 and TRBJ1-1; 7 bases fit TRBD1. The CDR3 contains 15 residues. Germline V CDR1 and CDR2: SEHNR, FQNEAQ (reference sequence). Trimming took 1 base from V and 8 from J; bases not matched to a gene: 10. CDR3 bases: TGTGCCAGCAGCTTAGGAGGGACAGAGCGTGGGGAAGCTTTCTTT. Protein: CASSLGGTERGEAFF.

The V call is TRBV7-9, the J call TRBJ2-3; 9 nucleotides line up with TRBD2. This CDR3 is built from 16 residues. Germline V gives CDR1 SEHNR, CDR2 FQNEAQ (reference sequence). The ends lost 10 bases at V and 2 bases at J; junction bases unmatched: 13. The CDR3 region has the DNA TGTGCCACCAAGCCCAAAAAGCGGGGGGTCACAGATACGCAGTATTTT. This gives the protein CATKPKKRGVTDTQYF.

This chain uses TRBV13 with TRBJ2-1; the match to TRBD2 covers 9 bases. Germline assignment: CDR1 PRHDT and CDR2 FYEKMQ (reference sequence). The J segment lost 9 bases and the V segment lost 5 bases, leaving 11 bases of the junction unmatched. CDR3 size: 15 residues. CDR3 in amino acids: CASSTGVSGRSEQFF. The CDR3, as DNA: TGTGCCAGCAGCACAGGTGTTAGCGGGAGAAGTGAGCAGTTCTTC.

The rearrangement links TRBV18 to TRBJ1-1, with TRBD1 as a possible D gene (5 bases). Germline V CDR1 and CDR2: KGHSH, LQKENI. CDR3 length: 14 residues. The V end was cut by 3 bases, the J end by 5 bases, with 13 bases between. CDR3 coding DNA: TGTGCCAGCTCACCGGTCGGGGGGTTGACTGAAGCTTTCTTT. Its protein product is CASSPVGGLTEAFF.

V usage is TRBV6-5 and J usage is TRBJ2-3, with a possible D match to TRBD2 (5 bases). CDR3 length: 16 residues. From germline, CDR1 is MNHEY and CDR2 SVGAGI. V was cut by 2 bases and J by 2 bases, with 14 bases left in between. CDR3 coding DNA: TGTGCCAGCAGTTACAGTAGAGGGATACCCACAGATACGCAGTATTTT. It is translated as CASSYSRGIPTDTQYF.

V usage is TRBV2 and J usage is TRBJ1-2; no firm D call. This CDR3 spans 12 amino acids. Trimming shortened V by 3 bases and J by 7 bases, and 9 bases separated the two germline ends. The germline V gene encodes CDR1 SNHLY and CDR2 FYNNEI. The CDR3 DNA sequence: TGTGCCAGCAGTGACAAACGGAGTGGCTACACCTTC. Amino acid sequence: CASSDKRSGYTF.

The chain combines TRBV10-3 with TRBJ2-1; TRBD1 aligns across 9 bases. Germline lookup yields CDR1 ENHRY and CDR2 SYGVKD. This CDR3 comprises 15 residues. Trimming removed 3 bases from V and 5 bases from J; junction bases left unmatched: 5. CDR3 sequence: CAISDRDRANNEQFF. The CDR3, as DNA: TGTGCCATCAGTGATCGGGACAGGGCGAACAATGAGCAGTTCTTC.

This rearrangement joins TRBV6-5 to TRBJ2-1; no clear D gene. Deletions cut 3 bases from V and 0 bases from J, with 12 bases between. The CDR3 sequence is 16 residues long. The V gene's germline CDR1 is MNHEY and CDR2 SVGAGI. The CDR3, as DNA: TGTGCCAGCAGTTATCAGGAATCGAGCTCCTACAATGAGCAGTTCTTC. As protein: CASSYQESSSYNEQFF.

The table lists this clone with a count of one. The gene calls are TRBV4-1 and TRBJ2-3, with 9 positions matching TRBD1. Per the germline V gene, CDR1 is MGHRA and CDR2 is YSYEKL. This CDR3 has 14 residues. V lost 5 bases and J lost 4; bases outside the gene matches: 4. The CDR3 nucleotides read TGCGCCAGCAGCGGGACAGGGTCCGCAGATACGCAGTATTTT. Translating gives CASSGTGSADTQYF.

CDR3 DNA: TGTGCCAGCAGTTCCTCCGGGACAGGGAAAGCAGATACGCAGTATTTT. Protein: CASSSSGTGKADTQYF. V and J are TRBV6-6 and TRBJ2-3; 9 bases are a match to TRBD1. The trim removed 4 bases at V and 4 bases at J, leaving 9 bases unmatched. The germline V gene encodes CDR1 MNHNY and CDR2 SVGAGI (reference sequence). The CDR3 covers 16 residues.